Listed below are T cell receptor beta chains from one sample, sequenced in a study of blood T cell repertoires in COVID-19. Data came from immunoSEQ multiplex PCR; TCRdb stores just in-frame clones and leaves some out. Of just over 200,000 clones in the sample, 65% to 90% were seen once. Source material: peripheral blood. The receptors come from a man older than 75 with acute or convalescent COVID-19. CDR3s include the opening cysteine and the closing phenylalanine or tryptophan. Fields, in order: D gene, V gene, clone size, J gene, CDR3 DNA, CDR3 protein. D genes are given only for firm matches. For some rows the clone size is stated as once, few or many, or as a class when expanded; others skip it.

d_call: .
v_call: TRBV14
clone_size: .
j_call: TRBJ2-2
cdr3_nt: TGTGCCAGCAGCCAGCTGAGATTCGGGGAGCTGTTTTTT
cdr3_aa: CASSQLRFGELFF

d_call: .
v_call: TRBV27
clone_size: .
j_call: TRBJ1-4
cdr3_nt: TGTGCCAGCAGTTTAACCGGGGGGGAAAAACTGTTTTTT
cdr3_aa: CASSLTGGEKLFF

d_call: TRBD2
v_call: TRBV6-2/TRBV6-3
clone_size: once
j_call: TRBJ2-1
cdr3_nt: TGTGCCAGCAGTTACTCGTCAACTAGCGGGAGAAATGAGCAGTTCTTC
cdr3_aa: CASSYSSTSGRNEQFF

d_call: TRBD1
v_call: TRBV7-2
clone_size: few
j_call: TRBJ1-2
cdr3_nt: TGTGCCAGCAGCCTAAAGACAGGGGCCGTTGGCTACACCTTC
cdr3_aa: CASSLKTGAVGYTF

d_call: TRBD2
v_call: TRBV5-1
clone_size: .
j_call: TRBJ2-2
cdr3_nt: TGCGCCAGCACGGGGACTAGCGGCAACACCGGGGAGCTGTTTTTT
cdr3_aa: CASTGTSGNTGELFF

d_call: TRBD2
v_call: TRBV29-1
clone_size: .
j_call: TRBJ2-2
cdr3_nt: TGCAGCGTTGACGGACTAGCGGGAGTGACCGGGGAGCTGTTTTTT
cdr3_aa: CSVDGLAGVTGELFF

d_call: TRBD1
v_call: TRBV6-2/TRBV6-3
clone_size: .
j_call: TRBJ1-5
cdr3_nt: TGTGCCAGCAGTTACGAGGGGACAGCCTACTATTTT
cdr3_aa: CASSYEGTAYYF

d_call: TRBD1
v_call: TRBV6-5
clone_size: .
j_call: TRBJ1-1
cdr3_nt: TGTGCCAGCAGGTTAGGGACAGTGGCCACTGAAGCTTTCTTT
cdr3_aa: CASRLGTVATEAFF

d_call: TRBD1
v_call: TRBV10-1
clone_size: .
j_call: TRBJ2-5
cdr3_nt: TGCGCCAGCAGTGATAACAGGGGGCCTGGGGAGACCCAGTACTTC
cdr3_aa: CASSDNRGPGETQYF

d_call: TRBD2
v_call: TRBV9
clone_size: .
j_call: TRBJ2-1
cdr3_nt: TGTGCCAGCAGCGCCACTAGCGGGACGAGCAATGAGCAGTTCTTC
cdr3_aa: CASSATSGTSNEQFF

d_call: TRBD2
v_call: TRBV5-1
clone_size: .
j_call: TRBJ2-7
cdr3_nt: TGCGCCAGCAGCTCCCTAGCGGGGACCAGCTACGAGCAGTACTTC
cdr3_aa: CASSSLAGTSYEQYF

d_call: TRBD2
v_call: TRBV19
clone_size: .
j_call: TRBJ2-1
cdr3_nt: TGTGCCAGTAGTATAGGACTAGCGGGAGGAGATGAGCAGTTCTTC
cdr3_aa: CASSIGLAGGDEQFF

d_call: TRBD1
v_call: TRBV27
clone_size: .
j_call: TRBJ1-4
cdr3_nt: TGTGCCAGCAGTTCACGTCTCTGGACAGGGGATGGAACTAATGAAAAACTGTTTTTT
cdr3_aa: CASSSRLWTGDGTNEKLFF

d_call: TRBD2
v_call: TRBV5-6
clone_size: few
j_call: TRBJ2-5
cdr3_nt: TGTGCCAGCAGCTTGGGACTAGCGGGGCAAGAGACCCAGTACTTC
cdr3_aa: CASSLGLAGQETQYF

d_call: .
v_call: TRBV3-1/TRBV3-2
clone_size: .
j_call: TRBJ1-1
cdr3_nt: TGTGCCAGCAGCCAAGCTGCGAGGATCGCTGAAGCTTTCTTT
cdr3_aa: CASSQAARIAEAFF